These T cell receptor beta chains were read from a single sample in a study of CD4 T cells in relation to SARS-CoV-2 and coronaviruses. Their target antigens are unknown. The protocol was immunoSEQ multiplex PCR, while the TCRdb copy is restricted to in-frame clones and leaves out a portion. The top ten clones hold approximately 10% of a sample with more than 20,000 clones, around 66% of them seen once. Sequenced material: CD4+ T cells from PBMCs, cultured in vitro. The receptors were sampled from a human donor in good health. Each CDR3 is given with its conserved first and last residue.

length | V | CDR3
12 | TRBV5-1 | CASSVGEYGYTF
13 | TRBV9 | CASSVTYTGEAFF
13 | TRBV6-2/TRBV6-3 | CASSYIRGHGYTF
17 | TRBV5-1 | CASSSGRTREGTGELFF
14 | TRBV6-4 | CASSVELTTGELFF
15 | TRBV5-4 | CASSLEGGLADEQYF
15 | TRBV6-5 | CASSRQGRGGTEAFF
15 | TRBV5-1 | CASSLGTGGNQPQHF
16 | TRBV5-6 | CASSLEGDPSGNTIYF
18 | TRBV4-2 | CASSQDLPTYTNTGELFF
13 | TRBV3-1/TRBV3-2 | CASSHPQGNEQFF
15 | TRBV25-1 | CASSDPRGSQETQYF
12 | TRBV7-2 | CASSSTSSTQYF
14 | TRBV9 | CASSVGDWIGGYTF
14 | TRBV4-2 | CASSQALAVNEQFF
15 | TRBV11-2 | CASSSLQGAGGELFF
13 | TRBV29-1 | CSARTGSGDEQFF
16 | TRBV4-3 | CASSQGGTSGHNEQFF
17 | TRBV2 | CASTRGHAGASTDTQYF
15 | TRBV15 | CATSRDKAGMGEQYF
14 | TRBV10-3 | CAISDLGAYNEQFF
13 | TRBV18 | CASSPRGNTEAFF
14 | TRBV2 | CASGQGADTGELFF
16 | TRBV14 | CASSPLGGDPTDTQYF
11 | TRBV6-7 | CASSYPYEQYF
13 | TRBV19 | CASTGDGRDTQYF
14 | TRBV6-6 | CASSSTTGLAEAFF
16 | TRBV25-1 | CASSEPEGAQVYGYTF
16 | TRBV9 | CASSVSGTPGGGTQYF
14 | TRBV7-9 | CASSLRDRLGGYTF
13 | TRBV6-5 | CASRRTVRQPQHF
11 | TRBV29-1 | CSVILNYGYTF
16 | TRBV9 | CASSALGGSWTDTQYF
13 | TRBV6-6 | CASRGGHNSPLHF
14 | TRBV2 | CASSERGGPDTQYF
14 | TRBV9 | CASSGTGGNTEAFF
11 | TRBV20-1 | CSAGGDWPQHF
16 | TRBV4-3 | CASSRGVLRRAETQYF
15 | TRBV18 | CASSPDGGARETQYF
16 | TRBV21-1 | CASSKGTSGKTDTQYF